Following are 26 T cell receptor beta chains from one sample sequenced in a study of blood T cells in healthy people across ages. Together with a sample-barcoded 5' primer, a J-beta primer mix was included in a second PCR lasting about 7 to 11 cycles. A single record per CDR3 protein comes from TCRdb applying MiXCR to the 5' RACE reads. The sample holds about 810,000 distinct CDR3 sequences, about 34% seen once. Sequencing was carried out using blood. Source of these receptors: a young man in good health.

This clonotype was counted only a few times. V gene TRBV4-1 combines with J gene TRBJ2-7; D is perhaps TRBD1 or TRBD2 (5 bases each). Trimming stripped 4 bases from V and 2 bases from J, with 12 bases between. Germline CDR1 MGHRA, CDR2 YSYEKL. The CDR3 is 14 amino acids. The CDR3 is CASSPGRWAYEQYF. The DNA of the CDR3 is TGCGCCAGCAGCCCGGGACGGTGGGCCTACGAGCAGTACTTC.

In regard to this clonotype: Given a much more abundant clone one base away, this may be a read error. The chain couples TRBV20-1 to TRBJ2-7; perhaps TRBD2 as D (6 bases). V was clipped by 4 bases and J by 4 bases, with 17 bases between them. The CDR3 runs to 14 residues. CDR1 and CDR2 (germline): DFQATT, SNEGSKA (reference sequence). The CDR3 DNA reads as TGCAGTGCTACCCGGGTCGGGAGAGTATACGAGCAGTACTTC. Protein sequence: CSATRVGRVYEQYF.

V usage is TRBV12-3 or TRBV12-4 and J usage is TRBJ1-5; D is possibly TRBD1 (6 bases). V shed 6 bases and J shed 0 bases, with 12 bases lying between them. The CDR3 extends over 15 amino acids. CDR3 amino acids: CASRDQTGSNQPQHF. The CDR3 nucleotides are TGTGCCAGCAGGGATCAGACAGGTAGCAATCAGCCCCAGCATTTT.

The rearrangement uses TRBV4-3 and TRBJ2-5; D remains ambiguous. Judging by the DNA end, TRBJ2-7 fits better; the J call may be wrong. CDR1 and CDR2 (germline): LGHNA, YSLEER. The CDR3 sequence is 13 residues long. CDR3 region: CASSQDKENEQYF. DNA for the CDR3: TGCGCCAGCAGCCAAGATAAGGAAAACGAGCAGTACTTC.

This clonotype was picked up many times. This chain joins TRBV20-1 and TRBJ2-1, with D uncertain. This CDR3 spans 14 amino acids. CDR1 and CDR2 (germline): DFQATT, SNEGSKA (reference sequence). Trimming removed 4 bases from V and 4 bases from J, with 14 bases in between. The CDR3 DNA reads as TGCAGTGCTAACCCCCCTACCGGGTACAATGAGCAGTTCTTC. It is translated as CSANPPTGYNEQFF.

The chain combines TRBV12-3 or TRBV12-4 with TRBJ2-3, with D tentatively TRBD2 (6 bases). This CDR3 comprises 15 residues. Trimming removed 6 bases from V and 4 bases from J, with 17 bases in between. CDR3 bases: TGTGCCAGCAGCGGGACGGGAGAACGGGCAGATACGCAGTATTTT. It specifies CASSGTGERADTQYF.

This clonotype has a count of ten or more. The chain couples TRBV28 to TRBJ2-5; possibly TRBD1 or TRBD2 for D (6 bases each). Germline V lookup: CDR1 MDHEN, CDR2 SYDVKM. The CDR3 consists of 18 residues. V shed 4 bases and J shed 2 bases, with 23 bases lying between them. The CDR3 bases are TGTGCCAGCAGTTCACACCTGAACCCGGGGGCCCCACAAGAGACCCAGTACTTC. This encodes CASSSHLNPGAPQETQYF. The full variable domain, rest sourced from reference TRBV28 and TRBJ2-5, is DVKVTQSSRYLVKRTGEKVFLECVQDMDHENMFWYRQDPGLGLRLIYFSYDVKMKEKGDIPEGYSVSREKKERFSLILESASTNQTSMYLCASSSHLNPGAPQETQYFGPGTRLLVL.

V and J are TRBV5-1 and TRBJ2-5, with D hard to call. The last part of the DNA fits TRBJ2-7 better; the J call may be wrong. The length of the CDR3 is 15 residues. Per the germline V gene, CDR1 is SGHRS and CDR2 is YFSETQ. The CDR3 coding sequence is TGCGCCAGCAGCTTGGCCGCAGGATACACCTACGAGCAGTACTTC. Its translation is CASSLAAGYTYEQYF.

The genes are TRBV7-9 and TRBJ2-3, with 8 bases lining up with TRBD1. The CDR3 is made up of 16 amino acids. Unmatched junction bases numbered 7, after V lost 4 bases and J lost 1 base. Germline assignment: CDR1 SEHNR and CDR2 FQNEAQ (reference sequence). The CDR3 loop reads CASSSTDRAGTDTQYF. DNA for the CDR3: TGTGCCAGCAGCTCGACGGACAGGGCGGGCACAGATACGCAGTATTTT.

This chain connects TRBV28 to TRBJ2-3, with TRBD1 matching 9 bases. After removal of 7 bases from V and 2 bases from J, the junction contained 7 bases not matched to a gene. Germline CDR1 reads MDHEN; CDR2 reads SYDVKM. This CDR3 region has 15 residues. The CDR3 is CASNPTGGDTDTQYF. The CDR3 DNA follows: TGTGCCAGCAATCCGACAGGGGGGGACACAGATACGCAGTATTTT.

This clonotype was seen at least ten times. The V gene is TRBV28, the J gene TRBJ2-3; D may be TRBD2 (5 bases). Germline V gene data show CDR1 as MDHEN and CDR2 as SYDVKM. V dropped 8 bases and J dropped 2 bases, with 17 bases sitting between them. The CDR3 consists of 15 residues. The CDR3 nucleotides read TGTGCCAGCTCAAGTTCGGGCCTAGCCACAGATACGCAGTATTTT. Protein: CASSSSGLATDTQYF.

This clonotype was counted between two and nine times. The J gene is TRBJ2-7, the V gene TRBV11-2, with D possibly TRBD2 on 6 matching bases. The germline V and J ends were trimmed by 5 bases and 7 bases, with 12 bases remaining between them. Germline lookup yields CDR1 SGHAT and CDR2 FQNNGV. The CDR3 runs 12 residues. The CDR3 bases are TGTGCCAGCAGCGCAACTAGCATGGAGCAGTACTTC. Residues: CASSATSMEQYF.

With regard to this clonotype: This sequence may be a read error, since a much larger clone differs from it by one base. The J gene is TRBJ2-7, the V gene TRBV6-5; no clear D gene. This CDR3 has 14 amino acids. Germline loops: CDR1 MNHEY, CDR2 SVGAGI. The DNA of the CDR3 is TGTGCCAACAGTTCTGACCTGGGGACCTACGAGCAGTACTTC. Amino acids: CANSSDLGTYEQYF.

The V and J genes are TRBV5-5 and TRBJ2-2, with TRBD1 matching over 7 bases. Trimming removed 1 base from V and 6 bases from J; junction bases left unmatched: 9. Germline V gene lookup returns CDR1 SGHKS and CDR2 YYEKEE (reference sequence). This CDR3 is 16 amino acids long. The CDR3 bases are TGTGCCAGCAGCTTGCGAGGGACAGATAGCCCCGGGGAGCTGTTTTTT. Translation gives CASSLRGTDSPGELFF.

The chain employs TRBV6-6 and TRBJ2-7; TRBD2 matches at 13 bases. Trimming took 6 bases from V and 7 from J; bases not matched to a gene: 9. Germline values: CDR1 MNHNY, CDR2 SVGAGI (reference sequence). The CDR3 spans 15 residues. CDR3 loop: CASRSLAGGDNEQYF. The DNA for the CDR3 is TGTGCCAGCAGGTCACTAGCGGGGGGGGACAATGAGCAGTACTTC.

As DNA, the CDR3 is TGTGCCAGCAGCTACCGGGGACAGCGGAACACTGAAGCTTTCTTT. Its protein is CASSYRGQRNTEAFF. V usage is TRBV11-2 and J usage is TRBJ1-1; 7 bases are shared with TRBD1. The CDR3 covers 15 residues. Germline CDR1 and CDR2: SGHAT and FQNNGV. V trimming: 4 bases; J trimming: 1 base; junction bases outside the gene matches: 6.

V gene TRBV2 combines with J gene TRBJ2-7; 7 nucleotides align to TRBD1. The V and J ends lost 7 bases and 1 base, in that order; junction bases with no gene match: 10. Germline V CDR1 and CDR2: SNHLY, FYNNEI. CDR3 size: 15 residues. The DNA for the CDR3 is TGTGCCAGCATAACCGGGACAGTTGATTCCTACGAGCAGTACTTC. Encoded protein: CASITGTVDSYEQYF.

Details on this clonotype: This may stem from a read error, because a much larger clone lies one nucleotide away. This chain uses TRBV29-1 with TRBJ2-5; D possibly uses TRBD1 or TRBD2 (5 bases each). Trimming took 5 bases from V and 1 from J, leaving 20 bases between them. The germline CDR1 and CDR2 sequences are SQVTM and ANQGSEA. The CDR3 loop spans 16 amino acids. The CDR3 region has the DNA TGCAGCGTTATAGGTTTAATATGGGGGACCCAAGAGACCCAGTACTTC. Translating it yields CSVIGLIWGTQETQYF.

V is TRBV11-3 and J is TRBJ2-5; D remains unclear. CDR3 length: 11 amino acids. V was pared by 11 bases and J by 0 bases, with 7 bases between. Germline lookup yields CDR1 SGHNT and CDR2 YENEEA. For the CDR3, the DNA is TGTGCCTCCCAGTACCAAGAGACCCAGTACTTC. Translation: CASQYQETQYF.

The V gene is TRBV21-1, the J gene TRBJ2-4; the table's D call TRBD1 went unverified against the DNA. TRBV21-1 is noted as a pseudogene. The length of the CDR3 is 16 residues. The CDR3 DNA follows: TGTGCCAGCAGCTGCGGACCCCCGGTCACCAAAAACATTCAGTACTTC. Translated: CASSCGPPVTKNIQYF.

V and J are TRBV6-2 or TRBV6-3 and TRBJ1-1, with a tentative D call TRBD1 (5 bases). V gave up 5 bases and J gave up 2 bases, with 18 bases separating them. Germline V gene lookup returns CDR1 MNHEY and CDR2 SVGEGT. CDR3 size: 16 residues. The CDR3 loop is CASSTYSQGDNTEAFF. In DNA, the CDR3 is TGTGCCAGCAGTACCTATTCTCAGGGAGATAACACTGAAGCTTTCTTT.

The chain joins TRBV25-1 to TRBJ1-2; D possibly corresponds to TRBD1 (5 bases). Per germline, CDR1 MGHDK and CDR2 SYGVNS. The ends were cut back, 4 bases at V and 1 base at J, with 16 bases in the middle. CDR3 length: 16 amino acids. CDR3 loop: CASSVLRQLHNYGYTF. CDR3 nucleotide sequence: TGTGCCAGCAGTGTCCTCAGACAGCTACATAACTATGGCTACACCTTC.

The chain has TRBV4-3 and TRBJ2-1; D may be TRBD1 (6 bases). The CDR3 loop spans 17 amino acids. The germline gives CDR1 LGHNA, CDR2 YSLEER. Trimming stripped 4 bases from V and 3 bases from J, with 19 bases between. As DNA, the CDR3 is TGCGCCAGCAGCCGCAGACAGGTCGCAGGAGGCTACAATGAGCAGTTCTTC. Encoded protein: CASSRRQVAGGYNEQFF.

The chain carries TRBV7-2 and TRBJ2-7; tentative D call: TRBD2 (6 bases). V lost 3 bases and J lost 0, with 12 bases in between. This CDR3 has 15 amino acids. The germline V gene has CDR1 SGHTA and CDR2 FQGNSA. The CDR3 here is CASSFTGTDSYEQYF. The CDR3 DNA reads as TGTGCCAGCAGCTTTACCGGGACTGACTCCTACGAGCAGTACTTC.

V is TRBV3-1 and J is TRBJ1-5; tentative D call: TRBD1 (5 bases). Germline V gene data show CDR1 as LGHDT and CDR2 as YNNKEL (reference sequence). V lost 3 bases to trimming and J lost 6 bases, with 15 bases between them. The CDR3 extends over 15 amino acids. The CDR3 DNA reads TGTGCCAGCAGCCAGAACCGGGACGCCGGTCAGCCCCAGCATTTT. Translated: CASSQNRDAGQPQHF.

This clonotype was recorded at least ten times. CDR3 sequence reads: CASSWDTGGQYGYTF. The DNA for the CDR3 is TGTGCCAGCAGCTGGGACACAGGGGGCCAGTATGGCTACACCTTC. The V call is TRBV12-3 or TRBV12-4, the J call TRBJ1-2, with 9 nucleotides matching TRBD1. The junction had 10 bases not matched to a gene; V was cut back by 6 bases and J by 5 bases. The CDR3 runs to 15 residues.